The rows below give T cell receptor beta chains drawn from one sample of a study of memory CD4+ T cells and cytomegalovirus serostatus. Method: immunoSEQ multiplex PCR; TCRdb's copy keeps in-frame clones and lacks some. This table holds about 61,000 clones, 82% found once. Sample: memory CD4+ T cells from blood. These receptors all stem from an adult in good health and CMV-seronegative. CDR3s include the opening cysteine and the closing phenylalanine or tryptophan. The D gene is left open where the match is weak. Clone size is not always given. Where it is, it says once, few, many or a class for expanded clones.

TRBV7-8,TRBJ1-1,TRBD1,NA,CASSPGQGQRNTEAFF,TGTGCCAGCAGCCCAGGACAGGGACAAAGGAACACTGAAGCTTTCTTT
TRBV4-2,TRBJ1-4,NA,NA,CASSPRPTSTNEKLFF,TGTGCCAGCAGCCCCCGCCCTACGTCAACTAATGAAAAACTGTTTTTT
TRBV27,TRBJ1-1,NA,NA,CASSLEFGVITEAFF,TGTGCCAGCAGTTTGGAGTTCGGGGTGATCACTGAAGCTTTCTTT
TRBV7-3,TRBJ1-1,TRBD1,NA,CASSPTGGGGTEAFF,TGTGCCAGCAGCCCTACAGGGGGCGGTGGCACTGAAGCTTTCTTT
TRBV10-3,TRBJ1-1,NA,NA,CAISRQGKRDTEAFF,TGTGCCATCAGTCGGCAGGGTAAAAGGGATACTGAAGCTTTCTTT
TRBV25-1,TRBJ2-1,TRBD2,NA,CASSLSGGRVNEQFF,TGTGCCAGCAGTCTGTCGGGGGGGCGCGTGAATGAGCAGTTCTTC
TRBV15,TRBJ2-1,NA,once,CATSRQDDEQFF,TGTGCCACCAGCAGACAGGACGATGAGCAGTTCTTC
TRBV4-1,TRBJ2-7,NA,NA,CASSQALLGRSSYEQYF,TGCGCCAGCAGCCAAGCCCTACTCGGGCGAAGCTCCTACGAGCAGTACTTC
TRBV6-1,TRBJ2-7,NA,NA,CASLPTGFYEQYF,TGTGCCAGCCTACCGACTGGGTTCTACGAGCAGTACTTC
TRBV7-6,TRBJ2-1,TRBD2,NA,CASSSGLAGGLAYNEQFF,TGTGCCAGCAGCTCCGGACTAGCGGGGGGTCTCGCCTACAATGAGCAGTTCTTC
TRBV18,TRBJ1-1,NA,NA,CASSPGGKGTEAFF,TGTGCCAGCTCACCCGGGGGCAAGGGCACTGAAGCTTTCTTT
TRBV7-8,TRBJ2-2,NA,once,CASSRLSGNTGELFF,TGTGCCAGCAGCCGACTCTCGGGGAACACCGGGGAGCTGTTTTTT
TRBV6-6,TRBJ1-1,NA,NA,CASGREAFF,TGTGCCAGCGGGAGGGAAGCTTTCTTT
TRBV27,TRBJ2-3,TRBD2,NA,CASSSLGTSGPPDTQYF,TGTGCCAGCAGTTCTCTCGGGACTAGCGGCCCACCAGATACGCAGTATTTT
TRBV7-6,TRBJ2-1,NA,NA,CASRKTPGGNEQFF,TGTGCCAGCAGAAAGACCCCCGGAGGCAATGAGCAGTTCTTC
TRBV11-2,TRBJ2-3,TRBD2,NA,CASTRWTSGTDTQYF,TGTGCCAGCACCCGCTGGACTAGCGGAACAGATACGCAGTATTTT
TRBV5-6,TRBJ2-5,NA,NA,CASSPDSFRIQETQYF,TGTGCCAGCAGCCCAGACAGTTTTAGGATACAAGAGACCCAGTACTTC
TRBV28,TRBJ1-6,NA,few,CASSTGLHRGSPLHF,TGTGCCAGCAGTACCGGGCTACACCGCGGTTCACCCCTCCACTTT
TRBV7-3,TRBJ2-2,TRBD2,NA,CASSLLADLTGELFF,TGTGCCAGCAGCTTACTAGCGGACCTAACCGGGGAGCTGTTTTTT
TRBV6-6,TRBJ2-5,TRBD2,NA,CANRAGGGAVETQYF,TGTGCCAACCGGGCTGGCGGGGGGGCCGTAGAGACCCAGTACTTC
TRBV5-7,TRBJ2-7,NA,NA,CASSFPYEQYF,TGTGCCAGCAGCTTCCCCTACGAGCAGTACTTC
TRBV6-1,TRBJ1-1,NA,NA,CASSGNRRRNTEAFF,TGTGCCAGCAGTGGGAACAGGCGGCGGAACACTGAAGCTTTCTTT
TRBV20-1,TRBJ1-1,NA,NA,CSAWVDTEAFF,TGCAGTGCTTGGGTGGACACTGAAGCTTTCTTT
TRBV6-1,TRBJ1-2,TRBD1,few,CASSMGQDYGYTF,TGTGCCAGCAGTATGGGACAGGACTATGGCTACACCTTC
TRBV7-2,TRBJ2-3,TRBD2,once,CASSLAPGLAGTDTQYF,TGTGCCAGCAGCTTAGCCCCTGGCCTAGCGGGCACAGATACGCAGTATTTT
TRBV7-8,TRBJ1-2,TRBD1,NA,CASSLSQDRGGGYTF,TGTGCCAGCAGCTTATCCCAGGACAGGGGCGGCGGCTACACCTTC
TRBV27,TRBJ2-7,NA,NA,CASTKSGGLGYEQYF,TGTGCCAGCACCAAAAGTGGAGGGTTAGGCTACGAGCAGTACTTC
TRBV18,TRBJ2-5,TRBD2,NA,CASSPELAGIQETQYF,TGTGCCAGCTCACCGGAACTAGCGGGAATACAAGAGACCCAGTACTTC
TRBV7-6,TRBJ1-5,NA,once,CASSPAVGNQPQHF,TGTGCCAGCAGCCCGGCGGTGGGCAATCAGCCCCAGCATTTT
TRBV18,TRBJ2-5,TRBD1,NA,CASSLQTGRETQYF,TGTGCCAGCTCACTTCAGACAGGGAGAGAGACCCAGTACTTC
TRBV7-7,TRBJ2-1,NA,NA,CASSASLGKGNEQFF,TGTGCCAGCAGCGCCTCTTTGGGAAAGGGCAATGAGCAGTTCTTC
TRBV5-1,TRBJ1-2,TRBD1,NA,CASKLTGSGYGYTF,TGCGCCAGCAAACTGACAGGGTCGGGCTATGGCTACACCTTC
TRBV4-2,TRBJ1-2,TRBD1,NA,CASSQDTGDNYGYTF,TGTGCCAGCAGCCAAGATACAGGGGACAACTATGGCTACACCTTC
TRBV27,TRBJ2-7,NA,NA,CASSLSIFGGDEQYF,TGTGCCAGCAGTTTATCGATTTTTGGGGGCGACGAGCAGTACTTC
TRBV28,TRBJ1-3,NA,NA,CASRESGQPGNTIYF,TGTGCCAGCAGAGAATCCGGACAGCCTGGAAACACCATATATTTT
TRBV5-6,TRBJ1-2,NA,few,CASSPRGVNYGYTF,TGTGCCAGCAGCCCCCGGGGGGTTAACTATGGCTACACCTTC
TRBV7-2,TRBJ2-7,TRBD1,NA,CASSSTGGPYEQYF,TGTGCCAGCAGCTCCACAGGGGGACCCTACGAGCAGTACTTC
TRBV9,TRBJ2-3,TRBD2,NA,CASSTLAGVWDTQYF,TGTGCCAGCAGCACACTAGCGGGAGTCTGGGATACGCAGTATTTT
TRBV2,TRBJ2-7,TRBD1,NA,CASSSTGTGSEQYF,TGTGCCAGCAGTTCCACCGGGACAGGGAGCGAGCAGTACTTC
TRBV2,TRBJ1-6,NA,NA,CASSLGVSPLHF,TGTGCCAGCAGCCTAGGGGTCTCACCCCTCCACTTT
TRBV13,TRBJ2-1,TRBD2,once,CASSPLFILAGNYNEQFF,TGTGCCAGCAGCCCCCTTTTCATTCTAGCGGGTAATTACAATGAGCAGTTCTTC
TRBV5-1,TRBJ2-2,NA,NA,CASSGRGGPGELFF,TGCGCCAGCAGCGGAAGAGGTGGACCCGGGGAGCTGTTTTTT
TRBV4-1,TRBJ2-7,NA,NA,CASSQQELSGEQYF,TGCGCCAGCAGCCAACAGGAACTGAGTGGTGAGCAGTACTTC
TRBV7-8,TRBJ2-2,TRBD1,once,CASSFDPGQGRELFF,TGTGCCAGCAGCTTCGACCCCGGACAGGGGAGGGAGCTGTTTTTT
TRBV11-2,TRBJ2-7,TRBD1,NA,CASTPGGKGEQYF,TGTGCCAGCACCCCAGGGGGTAAGGGAGAGCAGTACTTC
TRBV28,TRBJ1-5,NA,NA,CASSLYQGYQPQHF,TGTGCCAGCAGTTTATACCAGGGGTATCAGCCCCAGCATTTT
TRBV10-3,TRBJ1-6,NA,NA,CAMSERASDSPLHF,TGTGCCATGAGTGAAAGAGCTTCGGATTCACCCCTCCACTTT
TRBV4-1,TRBJ2-7,TRBD1,NA,CASSQGAQGARYEQYF,TGCGCCAGCAGCCAAGGGGCACAGGGGGCGAGGTACGAGCAGTACTTC
TRBV18,TRBJ2-1,NA,NA,CASSPPSRSPSYNEQFF,TGTGCCAGCTCACCACCGTCTCGCTCCCCTTCCTACAATGAGCAGTTCTTC
TRBV9,TRBJ1-5,NA,NA,CASSVGSGPPSNQPQHF,TGTGCCAGCAGCGTAGGGTCCGGTCCCCCTAGCAATCAGCCCCAGCATTTT
TRBV5-1,TRBJ1-2,NA,once,CASSLVRGDGYTF,TGCGCCAGCAGCTTGGTTAGGGGGGATGGCTACACCTTC
TRBV30,TRBJ2-3,NA,NA,CAWSREDTQYF,TGTGCCTGGAGTAGGGAGGATACGCAGTATTTT
TRBV7-9,TRBJ1-3,TRBD1,NA,CANPPNRDRGGNTIYF,TGTGCCAACCCTCCGAACCGGGACAGGGGGGGAAACACCATATATTTT
TRBV30,TRBJ2-7,NA,NA,CAWSPRRGTVQYF,TGTGCCTGGAGTCCCAGGCGGGGTACGGTGCAGTACTTC